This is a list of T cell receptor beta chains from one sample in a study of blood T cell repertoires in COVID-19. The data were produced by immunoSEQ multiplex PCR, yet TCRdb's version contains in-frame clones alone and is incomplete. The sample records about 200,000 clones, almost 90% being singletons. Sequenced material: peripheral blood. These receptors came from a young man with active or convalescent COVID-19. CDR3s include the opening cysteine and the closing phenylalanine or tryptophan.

cdr3_aa: CASIRGSNSPLHF
v_call: TRBV2
j_call: TRBJ1-6

cdr3_aa: CASSRDRTIRTDTQYF
v_call: TRBV5-1
j_call: TRBJ2-3

cdr3_aa: CASSPSLNRGTGYTF
v_call: TRBV4-3
j_call: TRBJ1-2

cdr3_aa: CASSQGGQNYGYTF
v_call: TRBV2
j_call: TRBJ1-2

cdr3_aa: CASSLTGDDNSPLHF
v_call: TRBV7-9
j_call: TRBJ1-6

cdr3_aa: CASSLSGQPLGGYTF
v_call: TRBV5-4
j_call: TRBJ1-2

cdr3_aa: CASSVVGVGPQHF
v_call: TRBV23-1
j_call: TRBJ1-5

cdr3_aa: CASSPQGRNGYTF
v_call: TRBV7-8
j_call: TRBJ1-2

cdr3_aa: CASIEQGANNEQFF
v_call: TRBV18
j_call: TRBJ2-1

cdr3_aa: CASSLGTSPGEQYF
v_call: TRBV13
j_call: TRBJ2-7

cdr3_aa: CASSQGLAGEKLFF
v_call: TRBV7-9
j_call: TRBJ1-4

cdr3_aa: CASHLGGVEQYF
v_call: TRBV2
j_call: TRBJ2-7

cdr3_aa: CASSLPGGLETQYF
v_call: TRBV19
j_call: TRBJ2-5

cdr3_aa: CASSPPGRGAAQYF
v_call: TRBV11-2
j_call: TRBJ2-5

cdr3_aa: CASSLVGGLADTQYF
v_call: TRBV7-2
j_call: TRBJ2-3

cdr3_aa: CASSDTREGTGTEAFF
v_call: TRBV10-1
j_call: TRBJ1-1

cdr3_aa: CASSEDRGLGTEAFF
v_call: TRBV9
j_call: TRBJ1-1

cdr3_aa: CASSQDLGLAGDTQYF
v_call: TRBV4-1
j_call: TRBJ2-3

cdr3_aa: CASSEDRDSPLHF
v_call: TRBV2
j_call: TRBJ1-6

cdr3_aa: CASSPLRTDSGAFF
v_call: TRBV19
j_call: TRBJ1-1

cdr3_aa: CACTKGQDINSPLHF
v_call: TRBV30
j_call: TRBJ1-6

cdr3_aa: CASSSGVLMNTEAFF
v_call: TRBV5-1
j_call: TRBJ1-1

cdr3_aa: CAWTKQGLPTDTQYF
v_call: TRBV30
j_call: TRBJ2-3

cdr3_aa: CASSYSREGASYEQYF
v_call: TRBV6-2/TRBV6-3
j_call: TRBJ2-7

cdr3_aa: CASSVGQGVYEQYF
v_call: TRBV11-1
j_call: TRBJ2-7

cdr3_aa: CASSPTAAGSEAFF
v_call: TRBV3-1/TRBV3-2
j_call: TRBJ1-1

cdr3_aa: CASSQALYGGGGYTF
v_call: TRBV4-1
j_call: TRBJ1-2

cdr3_aa: CASSDGSGQGNYGYTF
v_call: TRBV2
j_call: TRBJ1-2

cdr3_aa: CASSLDRDQPQHF
v_call: TRBV11-2
j_call: TRBJ1-5

cdr3_aa: CASSIGGDNQPQHF
v_call: TRBV27
j_call: TRBJ1-5

cdr3_aa: CASSLASGTGRAETQYF
v_call: TRBV5-1
j_call: TRBJ2-5

cdr3_aa: CASSKIVQVNTDTQYF
v_call: TRBV21-1
j_call: TRBJ2-3

cdr3_aa: CASSVTGRGGYTF
v_call: TRBV9
j_call: TRBJ1-2

cdr3_aa: CASSLGRGTDTQYF
v_call: TRBV5-6
j_call: TRBJ2-3

cdr3_aa: CATTGLAHEQFF
v_call: TRBV24-1
j_call: TRBJ2-1

cdr3_aa: CASSIPGQGAQQYF
v_call: TRBV7-9
j_call: TRBJ2-7

cdr3_aa: CASRATVNTEAFF
v_call: TRBV2
j_call: TRBJ1-1